This T cell receptor beta chain emerged from a study of blood T cells in healthy people across ages. Study summary: Capturing about one barcoded beta molecule per two T cells was achieved by template switching.

CDR1 and CDR2 from the germline V gene are MNHEY and SVGAGI. The CDR3 is 15 amino acids. The ends lost 6 bases at V and 8 bases at J; junction bases unmatched: 13. Next came a second PCR, run for about 6 to 11 cycles, which used a sample-barcoded 5' primer along with a J-beta primer mix. Via MiXCR, TCRdb re-called the 5' RACE reads, giving one row per CDR3 protein. The sample records hundreds of thousands of distinct CDR3 sequences, roughly 43% being singletons. The specimen sequenced was blood. The TCR comes from a man older than 75 in good health. The chain links TRBV6-5 to TRBJ1-2; TRBD1 matches 9 bases. CDR3 coding DNA: TGTGCCAGCAGAGAGACCGGACAGGGGAGGGGGGGCTACACCTTC. It codes for CASRETGQGRGGYTF.